This TCR beta chain was captured in a study of blood T cells in healthy people across ages. Worth noting for this clonotype: A junction end diverges from the germline sequence, so it may reflect a read error.

The CDR3 totals 14 residues. CDR1 is MGHRA and CDR2 is YSYEKL in the germline V gene. Then a second PCR, running about 7 to 11 cycles, was carried out with a sample-barcoded 5' primer and a J-beta primer mix. Each CDR3 protein is one row after TCRdb ran MiXCR on the 5' RACE reads. The data hold 1.5 million to 2 million distinct CDR3 sequences, with about 32% observed a single time. The chain links TRBV4-1 to TRBJ1-2; the D gene is possibly TRBD1 (6 bases). This TCR came from a woman aged 25 to 39 in good health. The specimen sequenced was blood. CDR3 nucleotide sequence: TGCGCCAGCAGCCAAAGGACAGCGAACTATGGCCACACCTTC. Amino acid sequence: CASSQRTANYGHTF.